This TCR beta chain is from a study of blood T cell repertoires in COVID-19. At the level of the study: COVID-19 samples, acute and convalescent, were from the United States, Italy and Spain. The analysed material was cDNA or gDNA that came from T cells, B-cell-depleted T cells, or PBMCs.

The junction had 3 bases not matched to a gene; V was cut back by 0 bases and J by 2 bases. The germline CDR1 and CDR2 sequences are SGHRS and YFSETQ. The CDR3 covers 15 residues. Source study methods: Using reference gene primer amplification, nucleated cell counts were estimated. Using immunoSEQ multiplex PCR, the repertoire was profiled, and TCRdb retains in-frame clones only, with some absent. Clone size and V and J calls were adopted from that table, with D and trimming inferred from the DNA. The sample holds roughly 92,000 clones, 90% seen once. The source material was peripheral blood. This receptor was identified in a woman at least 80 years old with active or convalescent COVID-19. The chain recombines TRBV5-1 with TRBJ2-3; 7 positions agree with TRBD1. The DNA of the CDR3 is TGCGCCAGCAGCTTGGATGGGACAGTCACAGATACGCAGTATTTT. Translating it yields CASSLDGTVTDTQYF.